A selection of T cell receptor beta chains follows, all from one sample in a study of T cells in Graves' hyperthyroidism and ophthalmopathy. TCRdb itself ran the multiplex PCR reads through MiXCR, one entry per CDR3 protein. In the table there are hundreds of thousands of distinct CDR3 sequences, about 25% of which are singletons. Sequences were obtained from blood. Every receptor here comes from a woman in her forties with Graves' ophthalmopathy. Both conserved end residues are part of each CDR3. D genes are given only for firm matches. Rows may omit the clone size; those that give it use once, few, many or a size class.

.	many	TRBV5-8	14	TRBJ1-2	CASSLAGSNYGYTF	TGTGCCAGCTCCTTAGCCGGGTCGAACTATGGCTACACCTTC
.	.	TRBV6-1	14	TRBJ1-2	CASRRGITTGGYTF	TGTGCCAGCAGGAGGGGGATAACGACCGGCGGCTACACCTTC
.	many	TRBV7-9	13	TRBJ2-7	CASSLPSDDEQYF	TGTGCCAGCAGCTTACCTAGCGACGACGAGCAGTACTTC
.	many	TRBV28	14	TRBJ2-5	CASSLPGMRETQYF	TGTGCCAGCAGCCTACCAGGGATGCGAGAGACCCAGTACTTC
.	.	TRBV2	13	TRBJ1-1	CASSLNGATEAFF	TGTGCCAGCAGTTTGAACGGCGCCACTGAAGCTTTCTTT
.	many	TRBV29-1	16	TRBJ1-1	CSVEGSALTMNTEAFF	TGCAGCGTTGAAGGATCGGCGTTAACCATGAACACTGAAGCTTTCTTT
TRBD1	.	TRBV10-3	14	TRBJ1-5	CAISDYRGTQPQHF	TGTGCCATCAGTGATTACAGGGGGACTCAGCCCCAGCATTTT
.	.	TRBV7-2	16	TRBJ2-2	CASSLRSGSGTGELFF	TGTGCCAGCAGCTTACGTTCAGGTTCGGGCACCGGGGAGCTGTTTTTT
.	.	TRBV6-2/TRBV6-3	12	TRBJ1-1	CASSYVLTEAFF	TGTGCCAGCAGTTACGTGCTCACTGAAGCTTTCTTT
TRBD1	many	TRBV12-3/TRBV12-4	13	TRBJ2-7	CASRQGAVYEQYF	TGTGCCAGCAGGCAGGGGGCTGTCTACGAGCAGTACTTC
.	many	TRBV30	13	TRBJ1-3	CAWSVTGGNTIYF	TGTGCCTGGAGTGTCACCGGTGGAAACACCATATATTTT
TRBD1	many	TRBV27	13	TRBJ1-6	CASSASGGTPLHF	TGTGCCAGCAGTGCCTCAGGGGGCACACCCCTCCACTTT
.	many	TRBV20-1	14	TRBJ2-5	CSAKSWLNLETQYF	TGCAGTGCCAAGTCGTGGCTGAACCTAGAGACCCAGTACTTC
TRBD1	few	TRBV7-6	15	TRBJ2-5	CASSLNQGAQETQYF	TGTGCCAGCAGCTTAAACCAGGGGGCTCAAGAGACCCAGTACTTC
.	.	TRBV12-3/TRBV12-4	12	TRBJ1-5	CASNRHNQPQHF	TGTGCCAGCAACCGACACAATCAGCCCCAGCATTTT
TRBD2	many	TRBV20-1	16	TRBJ2-2	CSARTSSGTNTGELFF	TGCAGTGCTAGAACGTCTAGCGGGACGAACACCGGGGAGCTGTTTTTT
TRBD1	.	TRBV27	11	TRBJ1-1	CASIRGSEAFF	TGTGCCAGCATCAGGGGGTCTGAAGCTTTCTTT
.	many	TRBV5-1	12	TRBJ2-2	CASSRLPGELFF	TGCGCCAGCAGCAGGTTGCCCGGGGAGCTGTTTTTT
.	once	TRBV28	14	TRBJ1-1	CASSPLRENTEAFF	TGTGCCAGCAGCCCGCTGAGGGAGAACACTGAAGCTTTCTTT
.	many	TRBV2	17	TRBJ1-6	CASSVGPRVSYNSPLHF	TGTGCCAGCAGTGTGGGGCCCCGAGTCTCCTATAATTCACCCCTCCACTTT
.	many	TRBV11-2	16	TRBJ2-4	CASSLRQKLAKNIQYF	TGTGCCAGCAGCTTAAGGCAGAAACTAGCCAAAAACATTCAGTACTTC
TRBD1	.	TRBV11-1	17	TRBJ2-7	CASSFKLRGRSSYEQYF	TGTGCCAGCAGCTTTAAGCTGAGGGGGCGTAGCTCCTACGAGCAGTACTTC
.	.	TRBV19	13	TRBJ2-5	CASSMRGQETQYF	TGTGCCAGTAGTATGAGGGGGCAAGAGACCCAGTACTTC
.	few	TRBV6-4	9	TRBJ1-6	CASDVHLHF	TGTGCCAGCGACGTGCATCTCCACTTT
.	.	TRBV27	15	TRBJ1-4	CASSLSTGLNEKLFF	TGTGCCAGCAGTTTGTCGACAGGTCTTAATGAAAAACTGTTTTTT
.	many	TRBV19	15	TRBJ2-2	CASSITGEGTGELFF	TGTGCCAGTAGTATTACTGGAGAGGGCACCGGGGAGCTGTTTTTT
TRBD2	many	TRBV6-1	15	TRBJ2-7	CASSTTSGSIYEQYF	TGTGCCAGCAGTACGACTAGCGGGAGTATCTACGAGCAGTACTTC
TRBD1	many	TRBV24-1	15	TRBJ1-1	CATSDGTGVNTEAFF	TGTGCCACCAGTGACGGGACAGGGGTGAACACTGAAGCTTTCTTT
.	many	TRBV7-9	11	TRBJ2-7	CASSSSWEQYF	TGTGCCAGCAGCTCCTCTTGGGAGCAGTACTTC
TRBD2	many	TRBV6-1	15	TRBJ2-6	CASSEREGLANVLTF	TGTGCCAGCAGTGAAAGGGAGGGATTGGCCAACGTCCTGACTTTC
.	many	TRBV7-2	15	TRBJ2-2	CASSSLTANTGELFF	TGTGCCAGCAGTTCCCTCACTGCGAACACCGGGGAGCTGTTTTTT
.	many	TRBV11-2	15	TRBJ2-2	CASSSRVSNTGELFF	TGTGCCAGCAGCTCCCGGGTGTCGAACACCGGGGAGCTGTTTTTT
.	many	TRBV9	14	TRBJ2-2	CASSVGSVTGELFF	TGTGCCAGCAGCGTAGGGTCGGTCACCGGGGAGCTGTTTTTT
TRBD1	many	TRBV15	13	TRBJ2-5	CATSVGTAKTQYF	TGTGCCACCAGCGTCGGGACAGCAAAGACCCAGTACTTC
TRBD2	many	TRBV20-1	14	TRBJ2-3	CSANLAEWGDTQYF	TGCAGTGCTAACCTAGCGGAGTGGGGGGATACGCAGTATTTT
.	few	TRBV28	15	TRBJ1-1	CASSYSGTGNTEAFF	TGTGCCAGCAGTTACTCCGGGACGGGGAACACTGAAGCTTTCTTT
.	many	TRBV25-1	13	TRBJ2-7	CASRGAGFYEQYF	TGTGCCAGCAGGGGGGCGGGGTTCTACGAGCAGTACTTC
.	.	TRBV28	17	TRBJ2-6	CASSLSGASSGANVLTF	TGTGCCAGCAGTTTATCCGGGGCAAGCTCTGGGGCCAACGTCCTGACTTTC
TRBD1	few	TRBV28	14	TRBJ1-1	CASSLAPTGTEAFF	TGTGCCAGCAGCTTAGCCCCGACAGGGACTGAAGCTTTCTTT
TRBD1	many	TRBV27	13	TRBJ1-2	CASRSGGYYGYTF	TGTGCCAGCAGATCAGGGGGTTACTATGGCTACACCTTC
.	many	TRBV28	16	TRBJ1-5	CASSLLSGGANQPQHF	TGTGCCAGCAGTTTATTATCGGGGGGCGCCAATCAGCCCCAGCATTTT
.	.	TRBV19	13	TRBJ2-5	CASSMTPGETQYF	TGTGCCAGTAGTATGACACCGGGGGAGACCCAGTACTTC
.	few	TRBV27	12	TRBJ1-2	CASSLSGRSYTF	TGTGCCAGCAGTTTATCGGGAAGGAGCTACACCTTC
.	many	TRBV20-1	13	TRBJ2-7	CSARDPVLYEQYF	TGCAGTGCTAGAGATCCCGTCTTGTACGAGCAGTACTTC
.	few	TRBV30	14	TRBJ1-1	CAWTQGLMNTEAFF	TGTGCCTGGACACAGGGCCTGATGAACACTGAAGCTTTCTTT
.	many	TRBV12-3/TRBV12-4	11	TRBJ2-7	CASSPGYEQYF	TGTGCCAGCAGCCCGGGATACGAGCAGTACTTC
.	.	TRBV19	12	TRBJ2-2	CASSFGRGELFF	TGTGCCAGTAGTTTCGGTAGGGGGGAGCTGTTTTTT
TRBD1	few	TRBV11-2	15	TRBJ1-1	CASSLRGQANTEAFF	TGTGCCAGCAGCTTAAGAGGACAGGCGAACACTGAAGCTTTCTTT
.	many	TRBV12-3/TRBV12-4	15	TRBJ2-5	CASSFQVVNQETQYF	TGTGCCAGCAGTTTTCAGGTGGTCAACCAAGAGACCCAGTACTTC
TRBD1	many	TRBV6-1	16	TRBJ2-2	CASSRQGRISPGELFF	TGTGCCAGCAGCAGACAGGGTCGAATTAGCCCCGGGGAGCTGTTTTTT
.	many	TRBV28	16	TRBJ2-7	CASSLLWGGERDEQYF	TGTGCCAGCAGTTTATTGTGGGGAGGAGAAAGGGACGAGCAGTACTTC
.	many	TRBV20-1	16	TRBJ2-6	CSANGDTPFGANVLTF	TGCAGTGCTAATGGGGACACCCCGTTCGGGGCCAACGTCCTGACTTTC
.	many	TRBV3-1	16	TRBJ1-2	CASSQVWRGAPWGYTF	TGTGCCAGCAGCCAAGTTTGGCGGGGGGCTCCATGGGGCTACACCTTC